The clone carrying this T cell receptor (beta chain) was seen a single time. The CDR3 consists of 13 residues. J lost 6 bases, V lost 5 bases, and 3 bases had no gene match. CDR1 LNHDA and CDR2 SQIVND come from the germline V gene (reference sequence). Some clones are missing from TCRdb's copy, which holds only in-frame ones; the method was immunoSEQ multiplex PCR. The table shows 68,000 or so clones, with roughly 96% occurring only once. The data originate from a study of cytomegalovirus exposure and HLA in healthy donors. The TCR comes from a man aged 18 to 30 in good health and CMV-seronegative. The chain joins TRBV19 to TRBJ1-1, with TRBD1 matching over 10 bases. The sample taken for sequencing was PBMCs. The CDR3 is CASSAGQGAEAFF. As DNA, the CDR3 is TGTGCCAGTAGTGCTGGACAGGGGGCTGAAGCTTTCTTT.